The 10 T cell receptor beta chains in this list originate from one sample, sequenced in a study of blood T cell repertoires in COVID-19. Repertoires were generated with immunoSEQ multiplex PCR, while TCRdb's copy carries only in-frame clones and drops some. The sample has approximately 480,000 clones, approximately 86% seen once. The sequenced material came from PBMCs or T cells enriched from blood (not recorded which). These receptor sequences come from a young woman who had recovered from COVID-19.

This chain joins TRBV2 and TRBJ2-5; 10 bases fit TRBD2. The CDR3 runs 15 residues. V gave up 7 bases and J gave up 3 bases; unmatched junction bases: 8. Germline CDR1 is SNHLY and CDR2 is FYNNEI. This CDR3 is CASKRGLAGEETQYF. The DNA for the CDR3 is TGTGCCAGCAAACGGGGGCTAGCGGGGGAAGAGACCCAGTACTTC.

The rearrangement joins TRBV6-5 to TRBJ1-2; 7 bases align to TRBD1. Trimming removed 4 bases from V and 4 bases from J; junction bases left unmatched: 6. The CDR3 runs 14 residues. Germline CDR1 is MNHEY and CDR2 is SVGAGI. The DNA for the CDR3 is TGTGCCAGCAGTTTTACAGGGGTCGGCTATGGCTACACCTTC. It translates to CASSFTGVGYGYTF.

The chain couples TRBV9 to TRBJ2-7, with 9 nucleotides matching TRBD1. V was pared by 0 bases and J by 2 bases, with 0 bases of the junction left unmatched. CDR1 SGDLS and CDR2 YYNGEE come from the germline V gene. The CDR3 spans 14 residues. DNA of the CDR3: TGTGCCAGCAGCGTAGGGACAGGGGCCTACGAGCAGTACTTC. It is translated as CASSVGTGAYEQYF. Combining the CDR3 with reference TRBV9 and TRBJ2-7 gives the whole variable domain DSGVTQTPKHLITATGQRVTLRCSPRSGDLSVYWYQQSLDQGLQFLIQYYNGEERAKGNILERFSAQQFPDLHSELNLSSLELGDSALYFCASSVGTGAYEQYFGPGTRLTVT.

This chain links TRBV5-4 with TRBJ1-1, with D perhaps TRBD1 (5 bases). Germline V CDR1 and CDR2: SGHNT, YYREEE (reference sequence). The CDR3 is made up of 14 amino acids. V was clipped by 4 bases and J by 0 bases, with 10 bases between them. The CDR3 protein is CASSRDSLNTEAFF. Written as DNA, the CDR3 is TGTGCCAGCAGCCGAGACAGCCTGAACACTGAAGCTTTCTTT. The full variable domain, its missing parts supplied by reference TRBV5-4 and TRBJ1-1, is ETGVTQSPTHLIKTRGQQVTLRCSSQSGHNTVSWYQQALGQGPQFIFQYYREEENGRGNFPPRFSGLQFPNYSSELNVNALELDDSALYLCASSRDSLNTEAFFGQGTRLTVV.

The chain recombines TRBV18 with TRBJ2-1; D not resolved. This CDR3 is built from 16 residues. Per the germline V gene, CDR1 is KGHSH and CDR2 is LQKENI. V gave up 1 base and J gave up 0 bases, with 10 bases separating them. Here the CDR3 reads CASSPLDLSSYNEQFF. The CDR3 nucleotides read TGTGCCAGCTCACCACTCGATTTGAGCTCCTACAATGAGCAGTTCTTC. Together with reference TRBV18 and TRBJ2-1, the CDR3 gives the full variable domain: NAGVMQNPRHLVRRRGQEARLRCSPMKGHSHVYWYRQLPEEGLKFMVYLQKENIIDESGMPKERFSAEFPKEGPSILRIQQVVRGDSAAYFCASSPLDLSSYNEQFFGPGTRLTVL.

The rearrangement joins TRBV19 to TRBJ2-3; 8 bases are a match to TRBD1. There are 13 residues in the CDR3. J gave up 5 bases and V 6 bases, and 4 bases lay outside the gene matches. Germline CDR1 is LNHDA and CDR2 is SQIVND (reference sequence). The CDR3 protein is CASRQGALDTQYF. The CDR3 nucleotides read TGTGCCAGTAGGCAGGGGGCTTTAGATACGCAGTATTTT.

The rearrangement joins TRBV19 to TRBJ2-1, with 8 bases that match TRBD2. The germline CDR1 and CDR2 sequences are LNHDA and SQIVND (reference sequence). The CDR3 extends over 16 amino acids. Trimming removed 3 bases from V and 6 bases from J; junction bases left unmatched: 10. CDR3 loop: CASSIGSSGYVNEQFF. The CDR3 DNA sequence: TGTGCCAGTAGTATCGGGTCTAGCGGGTATGTCAATGAGCAGTTCTTC.

The rearrangement links TRBV5-1 to TRBJ2-7, with a possible D match to TRBD1 (6 bases). V dropped 2 bases and J dropped 0 bases, with 9 bases sitting between them. The CDR3 has 14 residues. Germline CDR1 is SGHRS and CDR2 is YFSETQ. The CDR3 loop is CASSFVGHSYEQYF. The CDR3 coding sequence is TGCGCCAGCAGCTTCGTGGGACACTCCTACGAGCAGTACTTC. Together with reference TRBV5-1 and TRBJ2-7, the CDR3 gives the full variable domain: KAGVTQTPRYLIKTRGQQVTLSCSPISGHRSVSWYQQTPGQGLQFLFEYFSETQRNKGNFPGRFSGRQFSNSRSEMNVSTLELGDSALYLCASSFVGHSYEQYFGPGTRLTVT.

In regard to this clone: A read error may account for a junction end that differs from germline. The V call is TRBV6-1, the J call TRBJ1-4; 10 positions agree with TRBD1. CDR3 size: 11 residues. Germline-derived CDR1 and CDR2 are MNHNS and SASEGT. CDR3 in DNA: TGTGCCAGCAGTGACCCGGGACAGGGGCTTTTT. It translates to CASSDPGQGLF.

CDR3: CASSLGGAVSYEQYF. CDR3 bases: TGTGCCAGCAGCTTGGGAGGAGCGGTCTCCTACGAGCAGTACTTC. The chain couples TRBV7-3 to TRBJ2-7, with a tentative D call TRBD2 (6 bases). Germline CDR1 reads SGHTA; CDR2 reads FQGTGA. The CDR3 has 15 amino acids. V was pared by 3 bases and J by 0 bases, with 12 bases between.